The 14 T cell receptor beta chains given below trace back to one sample, sequenced in a study of metastatic and nonmetastatic thyroid tumors. Through MiXCR, TCRdb re-clonotyped the PCR reads. This sample yields tens of thousands of clones, of which roughly 27% are seen a single time; more than 9% belongs to the top ten. The entire patient cohort was treatment-naive prior to thyroid surgery. The sequencing input was blood. The receptors stem from a male donor with papillary thyroid cancer or a benign thyroid nodule (not recorded which). Some clones in this sample may be carry-over from other donors' samples.

This clone was observed a handful of times. The CDR3 spells CASSQNDEDTQYF. The CDR3, as DNA: TGTGCCAGCAGTCAGAATGATGAAGATACGCAGTATTTT. The chain employs TRBV6-4 and TRBJ2-3; D is unclear. V was shortened by 5 bases and J by 5 bases, with 11 bases between the two germline ends. Germline loops: CDR1 MRHNA, CDR2 SNTAGT. The CDR3 totals 13 residues.

This clone was observed many times. The chain carries TRBV18 and TRBJ1-1; the D is unclear. The germline V gene encodes CDR1 KGHSH and CDR2 LQKENI. The CDR3 has 17 residues. Deletions cut 3 bases from V and 1 base from J, with 18 bases between. As DNA, the CDR3 is TGTGCCAGCTCACCCCAATCGGGTAGGAACGCGAACACTGAAGCTTTCTTT. Translating gives CASSPQSGRNANTEAFF. The full variable domain, completed using reference TRBV18 and TRBJ1-1, is NAGVMQNPRHLVRRRGQEARLRCSPMKGHSHVYWYRQLPEEGLKFMVYLQKENIIDESGMPKERFSAEFPKEGPSILRIQQVVRGDSAAYFCASSPQSGRNANTEAFFGQGTRLTVV.

This clone has more than one count but fewer than ten. V gene TRBV28 combines with J gene TRBJ1-2, with no clear D. The CDR3 is 13 amino acids. V was cut by 6 bases and J by 3 bases, with 11 bases left in between. CDR1 is MDHEN, CDR2 SYDVKM, per germline. The chain's CDR3 is CASRRARDYGYTF. The CDR3 DNA is TGTGCCAGCAGGAGGGCGCGGGACTATGGCTACACCTTC.

This rearrangement joins TRBV5-1 to TRBJ1-3, with unresolved D. The length of the CDR3 is 13 residues. Germline V gene data show CDR1 as SGHRS and CDR2 as YFSETQ. Trimming shortened V by 6 bases and J by 1 base, and 8 bases separated the two germline ends. CDR3 in amino acids: CASKEPSGNTIYF. The CDR3 nucleotides read TGCGCCAGCAAGGAGCCGTCTGGAAACACCATATATTTT.

The chain employs TRBV28 and TRBJ2-2; D is possibly TRBD1 (6 bases). V was shortened by 0 bases and J by 9 bases, with 14 bases between the two germline ends. Germline lookup yields CDR1 MDHEN and CDR2 SYDVKM. This CDR3 is 15 amino acids long. CDR3 bases: TGTGCCAGCAGTTTATGTACAGGGATAACCTGGGAGCTGTTTTTT. Amino acids: CASSLCTGITWELFF.

This clone has at least ten counts. The V and J genes are TRBV19 and TRBJ1-6, with D maybe TRBD1 (5 bases). Germline CDR1 reads LNHDA; CDR2 reads SQIVND (reference sequence). The V end lost 4 bases, the J end lost 0 bases, and 13 bases lay between the germline ends. The CDR3 is made up of 17 amino acids. CDR3 in amino acids: CASSNLRESSYNSPLHF. DNA for the CDR3: TGTGCCAGTAGTAATCTCAGGGAAAGCTCCTATAATTCACCCCTCCACTTT.

The CDR3 nucleotides read TGCAGTGCTGTGACTAGCGACACCGGGGAGCTGTTTTTT. Translation: CSAVTSDTGELFF. The V and J genes are TRBV20-1 and TRBJ2-2; 8 nucleotides align to TRBD2. Germline CDR1 reads DFQATT; CDR2 reads SNEGSKA (reference sequence). There are 13 residues in the CDR3. V lost 5 bases and J lost 3; bases outside the gene matches: 2.

This chain connects TRBV2 to TRBJ1-2, with D perhaps TRBD1 (5 bases). Germline values: CDR1 SNHLY, CDR2 FYNNEI. The length of the CDR3 is 13 residues. V lost 5 bases and J 6 bases, leaving 13 bases between the germline ends. In DNA, the CDR3 is TGTGCCAGCAGTCTCTTGACCAGGGATGGCTACACCTTC. Its protein product is CASSLLTRDGYTF.

The gene calls are TRBV7-2 and TRBJ1-1; unclear D gene. Trimming pared 1 base from V and 1 base from J, leaving 7 bases between. The CDR3 extends over 14 amino acids. Germline CDR1 SGHTA, CDR2 FQGNSA. The CDR3 coding sequence is TGTGCCAGCAGCTTAGGACTGCAGAACACTGAAGCTTTCTTT. It translates to CASSLGLQNTEAFF.

This clone showed up many times. This rearrangement joins TRBV9 to TRBJ2-1; 8 bases map to TRBD2. CDR1 is SGDLS, CDR2 YYNGEE, per germline. This CDR3 has 15 residues. After removal of 4 bases from V and 9 bases from J, the junction contained 12 bases not matched to a gene. The CDR3 DNA is TGTGCCAGCAGCTCACCGGGACTAGGTATCCGTGAGCAGTTCTTC. This sequence encodes CASSSPGLGIREQFF.

V gene TRBV5-1 combines with J gene TRBJ2-7; D not resolved. CDR3 length: 12 residues. V lost 0 bases, J lost 4 bases, and 5 bases lay in between. Germline assignment: CDR1 SGHRS and CDR2 YFSETQ. DNA for the CDR3: TGCGCCAGCAGCTTGGAAGAGTACGAGCAGTACTTC. It yields the protein CASSLEEYEQYF.

The chain has TRBV6-2 or TRBV6-3 and TRBJ1-2; D not resolved. CDR3 length: 15 amino acids. Trimming shortened V by 7 bases and J by 4 bases, and 19 bases separated the two germline ends. The V gene's germline CDR1 is MNHEY and CDR2 SVGEGT. The CDR3 region is CASTLLPGAGYGYTF. The CDR3 region has the DNA TGTGCCAGCACCCTCCTCCCGGGTGCGGGCTATGGCTACACCTTC.

This clone has only one observation. One end of the junction is discordant with germline, which a read error may explain. The same CDR3 also results from other DNA sequences found in this sample. V and J are TRBV20-1 and TRBJ1-1; D may be TRBD1 (6 bases). Germline V lookup: CDR1 DFQATT, CDR2 SNEGSKA (reference sequence). The CDR3 covers 8 residues. This chain's CDR3 is CGAGGAFF. CDR3 coding DNA: TGCGGTGCTGGGGGGGCCTTCTTT.

Regarding this clone: The germline gene is not matched at one end of the junction; a read error may be the cause. This chain connects TRBV12-3 or TRBV12-4 to TRBJ1-5, with TRBD1 as a possible D gene (5 bases). This CDR3 region has 13 residues. The CDR3 sequence: CDSSTDSLQPQHF. The DNA for the CDR3 is TGTGACAGCAGCACCGACAGTCTTCAGCCGCAGCATTTT.